The clone carrying this TCR beta chain was found many times. Its target is unknown. The record originates from a study of spatial heterogeneity in lung cancer. Background on the study: Mean representation of each unique TCR and UMI combination in the raw reads exceeded 8.5 occurrences.

Sample time point: sample taken at primary tumor resection. A total of around 72 untreated early-stage non-small cell lung cancer patients served as donors. Unsorted whole RNA from tumor, nontumor lung or frozen PBMC underwent sequencing. The study's findings and limits: Intratumoral expanded alpha and beta TCR counts were found to track tumor mutation counts.

TCRdb used MiXCR to reprocess the 5' RACE reads, holding one entry per CDR3 protein. The table records 15,000 to 20,000 distinct CDR3 sequences, around 6.5% of them present only once. The germline V and J ends were trimmed by 7 bases and 0 bases, with 3 bases remaining between them. Germline V gives CDR1 MNHEY, CDR2 SVGAGI. CDR3 length: 11 residues. The chain combines TRBV6-5 with TRBJ1-1, with D unclear. Source: lung tumor tissue, taken at surgery. The receptor was isolated from a female donor with early-stage non-small cell lung cancer. CDR3 DNA sequence: TGTGCCAGCATTCTGAACACTGAAGCTTTCTTT. This gives the protein CASILNTEAFF.